This entry describes one T cell receptor beta chain. This clone was detected only a few times. It has no known antigen specificity. The record has no base qualities; no much larger clone is one base away. The sample is drawn from a study of blood T cell repertoires in COVID-19 (dated by TCRdb to 2018 to 2020). With respect to the entire study: Collaborator samples came from the United States, Italy and Spain and covered acute and convalescent phases of COVID-19. The material from the prospective study consisted of cDNA or gDNA derived from T cells, B-cell-depleted T cells, or PBMCs. The dataset comprised deeply sampled blood TCRbeta repertoires from subjects exposed to, actively infected with, or recovered from COVID-19. A freely available public database, intended as a resource for researchers studying the immune response to SARS-CoV-2, is where the repertoires were released. Samples came from the ongoing ImmuneRACE study (first 160 participants) plus 1,254 subjects from 6 global collaborators. The sample metadata nearly always contained a de-identified subject ID, COVID-19 status, age in years and sex. Where HLA class I and class II types were available, the types were taken from metadata supplied by the sample provider, not from assay-based typing.

Beyond this particular receptor, the publication reports: The quantity of clinical and demographic metadata differed by source and by participant and was supplied without curation.

TCRbeta CDR3 regions were amplified from genomic DNA using the immunoSEQ Assay, a bias-controlled multiplex PCR. Concerning the study's data processing: Nucleated cell counts per sample were estimated from amplification of reference gene primers within the assay. To quantify the absolute abundance of each unique TCRbeta CDR3 rearrangement, sequence reads were collapsed and filtered. For each sample, productive Simpson clonality was calculated as the square root of Simpson's diversity index across productive rearrangements. This is the immuneACCESS table as TCRdb keeps it, with only in-frame sequences that have V and J called. A part of the clones is gone; compared with another copy, unresolved V genes explain less than half, and the rest is unexplained. The V and J calls and clone size are taken from that table; D and trimming were inferred from the DNA. This sample gives roughly 140,000 clones in total; around 88% of them show up just once. About 28% of the sample is in the top ten clones.

Whole blood was collected in K2EDTA tubes by collaborating institutions according to the institutions' own protocols. Collaborator samples were shipped for TCRbeta analysis as frozen whole blood, isolated PBMCs, or DNA extracted from either sample type. The source of this sequence is a human donor in a cohort sampled during active COVID-19. The sample taken for sequencing was peripheral blood.

This receptor carries the CDR3 CASMPGQSSGANVLTF. Here is the DNA: TGCGCCAGCATGCCGGGACAGAGCTCTGGGGCCAACGTCCTGACTTTC. In this chain, TRBV5-1 is recombined with TRBJ2-6, and TRBD1 aligns with 7 junction nucleotides. Reading the germline V gene gives CDR1 SGHRS and CDR2 YFSETQ. The CDR3 holds 16 amino acids from the cysteine to the phenylalanine. The read is trimmed to its CDR3 DNA, 48 bases read in frame from base 1. After removal of 6 bases from V and 0 bases from J, the junction retains 6 bases not matched to a gene. Full variable domain (CDR3 extended with the reference TRBV5-1 and TRBJ2-6 proteins): KAGVTQTPRYLIKTRGQQVTLSCSPISGHRSVSWYQQTPGQGLQFLFEYFSETQRNKGNFPGRFSGRQFSNSRSEMNVSTLELGDSALYLCASMPGQSSGANVLTFGAGSRLTVL.